The 9 T cell receptor beta chains below come from one sample, sequenced in a study of chemoradiotherapy in HPV16-positive cancers. Produced via immunoSEQ multiplex PCR; TCRdb's table is partial and in-frame only. The top ten hold 25% to 40% of the sample, which has some 7,700 clones, 55% to 80% seen once. This sample was gathered from a patient who underwent chemoradiotherapy. These receptors were collected from a human donor with HPV-associated anogenital cancer.

The rearrangement uses TRBV2 and TRBJ2-1; TRBD2 agrees at 8 bases. The CDR3 extends over 16 amino acids. Looked up from germline, CDR1 is SNHLY and CDR2 is FYNNEI. Losses at the gene ends were 7 bases for V and 9 bases for J; bases not matched to a gene: 17. The CDR3 spells CASTMTGGHSGGEQFF. CDR3 bases: TGTGCCAGCACGATGACGGGGGGGCATTCGGGGGGTGAGCAGTTCTTC.

The chain combines TRBV18 with TRBJ2-2; TRBD1 matches at 7 bases. Germline CDR1 reads KGHSH; CDR2 reads LQKENI. CDR3 length equals 15 residues. After removal of 6 bases from V and 2 bases from J, the junction contained 6 bases not matched to a gene. The chain's CDR3 is CASSPRTGNTGELFF. The CDR3 bases are TGTGCCAGCTCTCCCCGGACAGGCAACACCGGGGAGCTGTTTTTT. The full variable domain, with the rest looked up from reference TRBV18 and TRBJ2-2, is NAGVMQNPRHLVRRRGQEARLRCSPMKGHSHVYWYRQLPEEGLKFMVYLQKENIIDESGMPKERFSAEFPKEGPSILRIQQVVRGDSAAYFCASSPRTGNTGELFFGEGSRLTVL.

The chain recombines TRBV6-5 with TRBJ2-2; unclear D gene. Trimming cost V 2 bases and J 1 base, with 5 bases left between them. Germline CDR1 MNHEY, CDR2 SVGAGI. The CDR3 runs to 14 residues. Written as DNA, the CDR3 is TGTGCCAGCAGTTACCGTTGGAACACCGGGGAGCTGTTTTTT. Translation: CASSYRWNTGELFF.

This chain links TRBV9 with TRBJ2-1; TRBD1 matches 7 bases. The length of the CDR3 is 13 residues. Germline values: CDR1 SGDLS, CDR2 YYNGEE. The ends lost 7 bases at V and 15 bases at J; junction bases unmatched: 16. The CDR3 reads CASGETGETGLFF. Here the CDR3 DNA reads TGTGCCAGCGGGGAAACAGGGGAAACCGGATTGTTCTTC.

The rearrangement uses TRBV27 and TRBJ1-1, with D unresolved. From germline, CDR1 is MNHEY and CDR2 SMNVEV (reference sequence). The CDR3 has 14 amino acids. Trimming shortened V by 2 bases and J by 3 bases, and 10 bases separated the two germline ends. CDR3 sequence (DNA): TGTGCCAGCAGTTTAACGGTCGTGTACACTGAAGCTTTCTTT. Protein sequence: CASSLTVVYTEAFF.

This clone was recorded a few times. This sequence joins TRBV6-5 and TRBJ1-2; tentatively, D is TRBD1 (5 bases). CDR3 size: 13 residues. Germline V gene sequence: CDR1 MNHEY, CDR2 SVGAGI. V lost 3 bases to trimming and J lost 7 bases, with 12 bases between them. The chain's CDR3 is CASSYVTGPGYTF. CDR3 sequence (DNA): TGTGCCAGCAGTTATGTTACAGGTCCTGGCTACACCTTC.

The chain recombines TRBV11-3 with TRBJ2-7, with TRBD2 matching over 7 bases. Germline-derived CDR1 and CDR2 are SGHNT and YENEEA. The CDR3 consists of 15 residues. V was clipped by 0 bases and J by 2 bases; unmatched bases: 4. CDR3: CASSLDWDYAYEQYF. The CDR3 DNA sequence: TGTGCCAGCAGCTTAGATTGGGACTATGCCTACGAGCAGTACTTC.

A single count supports this clone. The V and J genes are TRBV5-1 and TRBJ1-4; D unclear. Germline V gene lookup returns CDR1 SGHRS and CDR2 YFSETQ. The CDR3 is made up of 13 amino acids. The V gene lost 0 bases and the J gene lost 8 bases, with 8 bases spanning the gap. CDR3 coding DNA: TGCGCCAGCAGCTTGGATAACGGAGAAAAACTGTTTTTT. It yields the protein CASSLDNGEKLFF. The entire variable domain, with the rest obtained from reference TRBV5-1 and TRBJ1-4, is as follows: KAGVTQTPRYLIKTRGQQVTLSCSPISGHRSVSWYQQTPGQGLQFLFEYFSETQRNKGNFPGRFSGRQFSNSRSEMNVSTLELGDSALYLCASSLDNGEKLFFGSGTQLSVL.

The chain employs TRBV28 and TRBJ2-5; possibly TRBD1 for D (5 bases). From germline, CDR1 is MDHEN and CDR2 SYDVKM. The CDR3 covers 15 residues. The V and J ends lost 10 bases and 1 base respectively, with 19 bases between them. The CDR3 region has the DNA TGTGCCACCCTATTCAAGGGCAGGGCCCAAGAGACCCAGTACTTC. It yields the protein CATLFKGRAQETQYF. Combining the CDR3 with reference TRBV28 and TRBJ2-5 gives the whole variable domain DVKVTQSSRYLVKRTGEKVFLECVQDMDHENMFWYRQDPGLGLRLIYFSYDVKMKEKGDIPEGYSVSREKKERFSLILESASTNQTSMYLCATLFKGRAQETQYFGPGTRLLVL.